The table lists the clone carrying this T cell receptor (beta chain) with many counts. Its antigen is not known. These data originate in a study of T-cell reconstitution after alpha-beta-depleted transplantation in children. Study-wide results and limits: T-cell counts and diversity at one year following transplant were attributed mainly to newly produced T cells.

It was with unique molecular identifiers that the TCRbeta library was prepared. TCRdb called the PCR reads again in MiXCR, with one record for every CDR3 protein. The profile shows about 260,000 distinct CDR3 sequences, roughly 8.2% of them singletons. The CDR3 contains 15 residues. The chain couples TRBV21-1 to TRBJ1-5; the table calls TRBD1, which could not be checked here. TRBV21-1 represents a pseudogene. The sequences come from PBMCs, mostly from graft donor cells, collected 180 days after TCRalphabeta/CD19-depleted stem cell transplant. This clonotype was sampled from a male patient aged 10 to 17 who had a stem cell transplant for acute lymphoblastic leukemia, so the T cells may come from the graft donor. The CDR3: CASSKGVRGNQPQHF. The CDR3 DNA reads as TGTGCCAGCAGCAAAGGGGTAAGGGGAAATCAGCCCCAGCATTTT.